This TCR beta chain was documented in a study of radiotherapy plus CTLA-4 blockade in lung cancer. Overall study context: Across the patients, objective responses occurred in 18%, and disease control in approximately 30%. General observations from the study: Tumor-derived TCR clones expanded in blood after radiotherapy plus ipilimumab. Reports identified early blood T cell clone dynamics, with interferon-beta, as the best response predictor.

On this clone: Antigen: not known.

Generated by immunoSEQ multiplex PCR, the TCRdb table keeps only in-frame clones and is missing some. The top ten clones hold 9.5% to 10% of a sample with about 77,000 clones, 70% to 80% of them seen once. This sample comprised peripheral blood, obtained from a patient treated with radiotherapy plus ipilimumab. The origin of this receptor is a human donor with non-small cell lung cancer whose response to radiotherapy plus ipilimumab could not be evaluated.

The CDR3 DNA sequence: TGTGCCAGCAGCCCCCGACTAGCGGGGAGTGTCTACGAGCAGTACTTC. Its translation: CASSPRLAGSVYEQYF. The chain employs TRBV9 and TRBJ2-7, with 11 bases that match TRBD2. The V and J ends lost 4 bases and 3 bases, in that order; junction bases with no gene match: 9. Germline lookup yields CDR1 SGDLS and CDR2 YYNGEE. The CDR3 has 16 residues.